These 4 T cell receptor beta chains were sequenced from one sample in a study of CD8+CD57+ T cells in acquired aplastic anemia. TCR beta VDJ and CDR3 were profiled, and genomic DNA was the template. TCRdb itself ran the reads through MiXCR, one entry per CDR3 protein. The table shows 200,000 to 250,000 distinct CDR3 sequences, with roughly 33% occurring only once. Sample: sorted CD4+, CD8+, or CD8+CD57+ T cells (not recorded which) from PBMCs. These TCRs come from a human donor in good health, serving as a control.

This clonotype came up many times. The gene calls are TRBV24-1 and TRBJ1-6, with a tentative D call TRBD1 (5 bases). V shed 7 bases and J shed 5 bases, with 11 bases lying between them. Germline V CDR1 and CDR2: KGHDR, SFDVKD. The CDR3 contains 14 residues. As DNA, the CDR3 is TGTGCCACCAGCTCCGACAGAGATAATTCACCCCTCCACTTT. Translated, it gives CATSSDRDNSPLHF.

Only a few counts were recorded for this clonotype. The rearrangement joins TRBV30 to TRBJ1-5; TRBD1 agrees at 8 bases. This CDR3 region has 16 residues. V shed 1 base and J 4 bases; nucleotides not matched to a gene: 9. Germline CDR1 and CDR2: GTSNPN and SVGIG (reference sequence). This CDR3 reads CAWSGGQGPLNQPQHF. The CDR3 region has the DNA TGTGCCTGGAGTGGCGGACAGGGACCCTTGAATCAGCCCCAGCATTTT.

This clonotype was seen many times. This rearrangement joins TRBV29-1 to TRBJ2-3; 8 positions match TRBD2. The CDR3 consists of 14 residues. Germline trimming cut 3 bases from V and 4 bases from J; bases unmatched to any gene: 6. The V gene's germline CDR1 is SQVTM and CDR2 ANQGSEA. The CDR3 nucleotides read TGCAGCGTTGAGTCGAGCGGGAGCGCAGATACGCAGTATTTT. Amino acids: CSVESSGSADTQYF.

This clonotype was observed many times. V is TRBV7-3 and J is TRBJ2-7; D tentatively fits TRBD1 or TRBD2 (5 bases each). The V and J ends lost 2 bases and 9 bases respectively, with 17 bases between them. The germline CDR1 and CDR2 sequences are SGHTA and FQGTGA. The CDR3 sequence is 14 residues long. CDR3 in amino acids: CASSLDPGSQVQYF. The DNA of the CDR3 is TGTGCCAGCAGCTTAGACCCAGGGAGTCAGGTGCAGTACTTC. Based on the CDR3 plus reference TRBV7-3 and TRBJ2-7, the full variable domain is GAGVSQTPSNKVTEKGKYVELRCDPISGHTALYWYRQSLGQGPEFLIYFQGTGAADDSGLPNDRFFAVRPEGSVSTLKIQRTERGDSAVYLCASSLDPGSQVQYFGPGTRLTVT.